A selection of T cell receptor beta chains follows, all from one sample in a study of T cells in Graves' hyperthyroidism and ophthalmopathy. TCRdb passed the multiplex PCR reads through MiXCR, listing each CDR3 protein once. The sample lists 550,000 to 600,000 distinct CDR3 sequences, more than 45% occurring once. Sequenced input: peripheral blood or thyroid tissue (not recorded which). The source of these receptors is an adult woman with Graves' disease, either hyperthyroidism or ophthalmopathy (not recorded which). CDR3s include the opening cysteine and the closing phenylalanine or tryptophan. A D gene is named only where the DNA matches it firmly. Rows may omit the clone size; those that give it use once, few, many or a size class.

CDR3aa: CSARDFRGRGIDEQYF; CDR3nt: TGCAGTGCTAGAGATTTTCGGGGCAGGGGGATCGACGAGCAGTACTTC; d_gene: TRBD1; v_gene: TRBV20-1; abundance: many; j_gene: TRBJ2-7
CDR3aa: CASSPLTGNYGCTF; CDR3nt: TGCGCCAGCAGCCCATTGACCGGGAACTATGGCTGCACCTTC; d_gene: -; v_gene: TRBV5-1; abundance: few; j_gene: TRBJ1-2
CDR3aa: CSYDLGLEETQYF; CDR3nt: TGCAGCTACGATCTAGGGTTGGAAGAGACCCAGTACTTC; d_gene: -; v_gene: TRBV29-1; abundance: -; j_gene: TRBJ2-5
CDR3aa: CSVEDGTGWAYEQYF; CDR3nt: TGCAGCGTTGAGGACGGGACAGGGTGGGCCTACGAGCAGTACTTC; d_gene: TRBD1; v_gene: TRBV29-1; abundance: -; j_gene: TRBJ2-7
CDR3aa: CASCEGLNTEAFF; CDR3nt: TGCGCCAGCTGCGAGGGACTGAACACTGAAGCTTTCTTT; d_gene: -; v_gene: TRBV5-1; abundance: many; j_gene: TRBJ1-1
CDR3aa: CASSRTGTGETQYF; CDR3nt: TGTGCCAGCTCACGTACAGGGACGGGGGAGACCCAGTACTTC; d_gene: -; v_gene: TRBV9; abundance: -; j_gene: TRBJ2-5
CDR3aa: CAINIGGTDTQYF; CDR3nt: TGTGCCATCAATATAGGGGGCACAGATACGCAGTATTTT; d_gene: -; v_gene: TRBV10-3; abundance: few; j_gene: TRBJ2-3
CDR3aa: CSAGTGGWEQYF; CDR3nt: TGCAGCGCAGGGACAGGGGGCTGGGAGCAGTACTTC; d_gene: TRBD1; v_gene: TRBV29-1; abundance: once; j_gene: TRBJ2-7
CDR3aa: CAWSAGTSGIETQYF; CDR3nt: TGTGCCTGGAGTGCCGGGACTAGCGGGATAGAGACCCAGTACTTC; d_gene: TRBD2; v_gene: TRBV30; abundance: few; j_gene: TRBJ2-5
CDR3aa: CSGEHSETQYF; CDR3nt: TGCAGTGGTGAACATTCGGAGACCCAGTACTTC; d_gene: -; v_gene: TRBV20-1; abundance: many; j_gene: TRBJ2-5
CDR3aa: CASSDQGGGYGYTF; CDR3nt: TGTGCCAGCAGTGACCAGGGAGGAGGCTATGGCTACACCTTC; d_gene: -; v_gene: TRBV25-1; abundance: -; j_gene: TRBJ1-2
CDR3aa: CAIRADGNQPQHF; CDR3nt: TGTGCCATCAGGGCGGACGGCAATCAGCCCCAGCATTTT; d_gene: -; v_gene: TRBV10-3; abundance: few; j_gene: TRBJ1-5
CDR3aa: CASSVNRAGDEQYF; CDR3nt: TGTGCCAGCAGTGTCAACAGGGCCGGCGACGAGCAGTACTTC; d_gene: -; v_gene: TRBV25-1; abundance: -; j_gene: TRBJ2-7
CDR3aa: CSALPSGRRYEQYF; CDR3nt: TGCAGTGCTCTCCCTAGCGGGAGAAGGTACGAGCAGTACTTC; d_gene: TRBD2; v_gene: TRBV20-1; abundance: many; j_gene: TRBJ2-7
CDR3aa: CSARRMNTEAFF; CDR3nt: TGCAGTGCTAGGCGCATGAACACTGAAGCTTTCTTT; d_gene: -; v_gene: TRBV20-1; abundance: many; j_gene: TRBJ1-1
CDR3aa: CASSTSPRWGRTYNSPLHF; CDR3nt: TGTGCCAGCAGCACATCCCCCCGTTGGGGCAGAACTTATAATTCACCCCTCCACTTT; d_gene: -; v_gene: TRBV7-3; abundance: many; j_gene: TRBJ1-6
CDR3aa: CASKPGQASYEQYF; CDR3nt: TGTGCCAGCAAGCCGGGACAGGCCTCCTACGAGCAGTACTTC; d_gene: TRBD1; v_gene: TRBV28; abundance: -; j_gene: TRBJ2-7
CDR3aa: CASSFDLQGKYEQYF; CDR3nt: TGTGCCAGCAGCTTTGATTTACAGGGGAAATACGAGCAGTACTTC; d_gene: TRBD1; v_gene: TRBV7-9; abundance: many; j_gene: TRBJ2-7
CDR3aa: CASSQEGPNYEQYF; CDR3nt: TGCGCCAGCAGCCAAGAGGGCCCGAACTACGAGCAGTACTTC; d_gene: -; v_gene: TRBV4-1; abundance: -; j_gene: TRBJ2-7
CDR3aa: CASSGVPSRDREAFF; CDR3nt: TGCGCCAGCAGCGGGGTCCCATCCCGGGACAGAGAAGCTTTCTTT; d_gene: TRBD1; v_gene: TRBV5-8; abundance: -; j_gene: TRBJ1-1
CDR3aa: CSVDGSLSGNTIYF; CDR3nt: TGCAGCGTTGATGGGTCCCTCTCTGGAAACACCATATATTTT; d_gene: -; v_gene: TRBV29-1; abundance: -; j_gene: TRBJ1-3
CDR3aa: CASSFMRVQGRWKEEQYF; CDR3nt: TGTGCCAGCAGTTTTATGCGCGTACAGGGCCGTTGGAAAGAAGAGCAGTACTTC; d_gene: -; v_gene: TRBV7-9; abundance: -; j_gene: TRBJ2-7
CDR3aa: CASSYRTGGFSGANVLTF; CDR3nt: TGTGCCAGCAGTTACAGGACAGGCGGATTTTCTGGGGCCAACGTCCTGACTTTC; d_gene: TRBD1; v_gene: TRBV6-5; abundance: -; j_gene: TRBJ2-6
CDR3aa: CASSYSRTSGGFYEQYF; CDR3nt: TGTGCCAGCAGTTACTCTAGGACTAGCGGGGGGTTCTACGAGCAGTACTTC; d_gene: TRBD2; v_gene: TRBV6-5; abundance: -; j_gene: TRBJ2-7
CDR3aa: CASSLRQGSGEQYF; CDR3nt: TGTGCCAGCAGCTTGAGACAGGGATCGGGCGAGCAGTACTTC; d_gene: TRBD1; v_gene: TRBV7-9; abundance: many; j_gene: TRBJ2-7
CDR3aa: CASRATSNEQYF; CDR3nt: TGTGCCAGCAGGGCCACTAGCAACGAGCAGTACTTC; d_gene: -; v_gene: TRBV7-9; abundance: -; j_gene: TRBJ2-7
CDR3aa: CASTWTAGNTNEKLFF; CDR3nt: TGTGCCAGCACATGGACAGCCGGGAATACTAATGAAAAACTGTTTTTT; d_gene: -; v_gene: TRBV6-1; abundance: many; j_gene: TRBJ1-4
CDR3aa: CASTIGAGQGEAFF; CDR3nt: TGTGCCAGCACCATTGGGGCAGGTCAGGGTGAAGCTTTCTTT; d_gene: -; v_gene: TRBV25-1; abundance: -; j_gene: TRBJ1-1
CDR3aa: CSVDWGRGAFF; CDR3nt: TGCAGCGTTGATTGGGGCAGGGGAGCTTTCTTT; d_gene: -; v_gene: TRBV29-1; abundance: -; j_gene: TRBJ1-1
CDR3aa: CASSSRLRTETQYF; CDR3nt: TGTGCCAGCAGCTCCCGTCTCCGCACAGAGACCCAGTACTTC; d_gene: -; v_gene: TRBV7-8; abundance: -; j_gene: TRBJ2-5
CDR3aa: CASSFLGRTNEKLFF; CDR3nt: TGTGCCAGCAGCTTCCTGGGGCGGACTAATGAAAAACTGTTTTTT; d_gene: -; v_gene: TRBV5-6; abundance: many; j_gene: TRBJ1-4
CDR3aa: CASSYSAGGGGTEAFF; CDR3nt: TGTGCCAGCAGCTATAGTGCGGGGGGGGGAGGCACTGAAGCTTTCTTT; d_gene: -; v_gene: TRBV7-2; abundance: few; j_gene: TRBJ1-1
CDR3aa: CASRHGSGTEAFF; CDR3nt: TGTGCCAGCAGGCACGGGTCGGGAACTGAAGCTTTCTTT; d_gene: -; v_gene: TRBV7-2; abundance: few; j_gene: TRBJ1-1
CDR3aa: CASSQQGVIFQETQYF; CDR3nt: TGTGCCAGCAGCCAGCAGGGGGTGATTTTCCAAGAGACCCAGTACTTC; d_gene: TRBD1; v_gene: TRBV3-1; abundance: few; j_gene: TRBJ2-5
CDR3aa: CASSLPNGQGARETQYF; CDR3nt: TGTGCCAGCAGCTTACCCAACGGACAGGGGGCTAGGGAGACCCAGTACTTC; d_gene: TRBD1; v_gene: TRBV11-1; abundance: -; j_gene: TRBJ2-5
CDR3aa: CATSDPDSYGYTF; CDR3nt: TGTGCCACCAGTGACCCTGACAGTTATGGCTACACCTTC; d_gene: -; v_gene: TRBV24-1; abundance: -; j_gene: TRBJ1-2
CDR3aa: CATSEYRTDQPQHF; CDR3nt: TGTGCCACCAGTGAATACAGAACCGATCAGCCCCAGCATTTT; d_gene: -; v_gene: TRBV24-1; abundance: -; j_gene: TRBJ1-5
CDR3aa: CAGSLPTGEYEQYF; CDR3nt: TGTGCCGGCAGCTTACCGACAGGGGAGTACGAGCAGTACTTC; d_gene: TRBD1; v_gene: TRBV7-2; abundance: once; j_gene: TRBJ2-7
CDR3aa: CAAKFLAGQSHEQFF; CDR3nt: TGTGCCGCGAAGTTCCTAGCGGGTCAATCGCATGAGCAGTTCTTC; d_gene: TRBD2; v_gene: TRBV7-2; abundance: few; j_gene: TRBJ2-1